This T cell receptor beta chain was documented in a study of T cell responses to AZD1222 COVID-19 vaccine. Germline loops: CDR1 SGHKS, CDR2 YYEKEE (reference sequence). V was pared by 4 bases and J by 3 bases, with 5 bases between. The length of the CDR3 is 11 residues. The table came from immunoSEQ multiplex PCR; TCRdb's copy has only in-frame clones and leaves some out. The sample shows about 140,000 clones, 80% to 95% of them seen only once. The clonotype originates from an adult in good health. The chain is built from TRBV5-5 and TRBJ2-7; D is undetermined. The source material was peripheral blood, sampled on day 0 of AZD1222 vaccination. Written as DNA, the CDR3 is TGTGCCAGCAGCACATACTACGAGCAGTACTTC. This encodes CASSTYYEQYF.